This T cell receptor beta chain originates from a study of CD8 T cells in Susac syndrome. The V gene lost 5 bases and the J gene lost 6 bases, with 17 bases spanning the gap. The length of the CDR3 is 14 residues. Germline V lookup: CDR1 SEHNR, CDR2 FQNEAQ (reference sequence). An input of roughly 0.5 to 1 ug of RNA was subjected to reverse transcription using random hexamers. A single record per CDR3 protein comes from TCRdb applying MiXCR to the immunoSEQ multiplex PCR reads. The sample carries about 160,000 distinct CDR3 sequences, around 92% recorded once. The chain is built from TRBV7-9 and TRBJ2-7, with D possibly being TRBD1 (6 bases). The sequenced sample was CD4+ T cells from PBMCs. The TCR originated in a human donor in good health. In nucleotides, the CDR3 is TGTGCCAGCAGCCCAGGGGCCGCACGGCGCGAGCAGTACTTC. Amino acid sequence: CASSPGAARREQYF.